Presented here are 18 T cell receptor beta chains from one specimen sequenced in a study of cytomegalovirus exposure and HLA in healthy donors. The protocol was immunoSEQ multiplex PCR, while the TCRdb copy is restricted to in-frame clones and leaves out a portion. The data hold around 140,000 clones, with roughly 89% observed a single time. Sample: PBMCs. The receptors were gathered from a young woman in good health and CMV-seronegative.

The chain has TRBV11-2 and TRBJ1-1, with 10 bases matching TRBD1. This CDR3 comprises 16 residues. V lost 3 bases to trimming and J lost 2 bases; unmatched junction nucleotides: 6. Germline CDR1 SGHAT, CDR2 FQNNGV. The CDR3 DNA reads TGTGCCAGCAGCTTTCCGACAGGGGGCGTCAACACTGAAGCTTTCTTT. It translates to CASSFPTGGVNTEAFF.

V and J are TRBV19 and TRBJ2-1, with a weak D call TRBD1 (6 bases). Germline CDR1 is LNHDA and CDR2 is SQIVND (reference sequence). Trimming took 7 bases from V and 7 from J, leaving 14 bases between them. CDR3 length: 13 amino acids. The CDR3 sequence: CASTPRQGNEQFF. CDR3 bases: TGTGCCAGTACCCCCCGGCAGGGGAATGAGCAGTTCTTC. Full variable domain (rest looked up from reference TRBV19 and TRBJ2-1): DGGITQSPKYLFRKEGQNVTLSCEQNLNHDAMYWYRQDPGQGLRLIYYSQIVNDFQKGDIAEGYSVSREKKESFPLTVTSAQKNPTAFYLCASTPRQGNEQFFGPGTRLTVL.

The gene calls are TRBV5-6 and TRBJ1-1, with D tentatively TRBD1 (6 bases). This CDR3 has 13 residues. Germline V gene sequence: CDR1 SGHDT, CDR2 YYEEEE. V was clipped by 4 bases and J by 11 bases, with 18 bases between them. CDR3 protein: CASSGRQDPIAFF. The DNA for the CDR3 is TGTGCCAGCAGCGGACGACAGGATCCTATCGCTTTCTTT. Variable domain in full (rest from reference TRBV5-6 and TRBJ1-1): DAGVTQSPTHLIKTRGQQVTLRCSPKSGHDTVSWYQQALGQGPQFIFQYYEEEERQRGNFPDRFSGHQFPNYSSELNVNALLLGDSALYLCASSGRQDPIAFFGQGTRLTVV.

The chain employs TRBV6-1 and TRBJ1-1, with D maybe TRBD1 (6 bases). V was cut by 2 bases and J by 6 bases, with 16 bases left in between. The CDR3 runs 15 residues. CDR1 is MNHNS and CDR2 is SASEGT in the germline V gene. The CDR3 sequence: CASSESFSGGAEAFF. For the CDR3, the DNA is TGTGCCAGCAGTGAATCATTTTCGGGGGGCGCTGAAGCTTTCTTT.

The chain recombines TRBV15 with TRBJ2-7; D may be TRBD1 (5 bases). CDR3 length: 15 residues. Between the trimmed V and J ends, which lost 0 bases and 5 bases, there was a span of 14 bases. Germline V lookup: CDR1 LNHNV, CDR2 YYDKDF (reference sequence). As DNA, the CDR3 is TGTGCCACCAGCAGAGATATCAGGGTAAGCCACGAGCAGTACTTC. Translating it yields CATSRDIRVSHEQYF.

The CDR3 loop is CASVSGTGSNQPQHF. In DNA, the CDR3 is TGTGCCAGTGTGAGTGGGACAGGGAGCAATCAGCCCCAGCATTTT. J is TRBJ1-5 and V is TRBV19; TRBD1 aligns across 9 bases. J gave up 1 base and V 8 bases, and 6 bases lay outside the gene matches. The V gene's germline CDR1 is LNHDA and CDR2 SQIVND (reference sequence). This CDR3 is built from 15 residues.

The J gene is TRBJ1-2, the V gene TRBV6-5, with 8 positions matching TRBD1. Trimming at V came to 7 bases and at J to 7 bases, leaving 14 bases not matched to a gene. The CDR3 extends over 15 amino acids. Germline CDR1 MNHEY, CDR2 SVGAGI. DNA of the CDR3: TGTGCCAGCATTTCACTAATTGACAGGGGCGGTGGCTACACCTTC. It is translated as CASISLIDRGGGYTF.

This clone was seen just once. In nucleotides, the CDR3 is TGTGCCAGCAGTTCTGTAGCGGGGGGGCATGGAGATACGCAGTATTTT. As protein: CASSSVAGGHGDTQYF. The V and J genes are TRBV7-9 and TRBJ2-3, with 11 positions matching TRBD2. Germline assignment: CDR1 SEHNR and CDR2 FQNEAQ (reference sequence). CDR3 length: 16 residues. Trimming removed 6 bases from V and 5 bases from J; junction bases left unmatched: 10.

The chain couples TRBV4-2 to TRBJ1-1; D gene uncertain. This CDR3 has 13 amino acids. Germline V gene data show CDR1 as LGHNA and CDR2 as YNFKEQ. The germline V and J ends were trimmed by 6 bases and 5 bases, with 13 bases remaining between them. As DNA, the CDR3 is TGTGCCAGCAGGACTAGGTCGGGAACTGAAGCTTTCTTT. It yields the protein CASRTRSGTEAFF.

A few counts support this clone. The J gene is TRBJ1-6, the V gene TRBV7-3; 8 nucleotides line up with TRBD1. Germline V gives CDR1 SGHTA, CDR2 FQGTGA. V lost 5 bases, J lost 9 bases, and 3 bases stayed unmatched. This CDR3 has 13 residues. In DNA form, the CDR3 reads TGTGCCAGCAGCGCAGGGGGCGTTTCACCCCTCCACTTT. Protein sequence: CASSAGGVSPLHF. Combining the CDR3 with reference TRBV7-3 and TRBJ1-6 gives the whole variable domain GAGVSQTPSNKVTEKGKYVELRCDPISGHTALYWYRQSLGQGPEFLIYFQGTGAADDSGLPNDRFFAVRPEGSVSTLKIQRTERGDSAVYLCASSAGGVSPLHFGNGTRLTVT.

This rearrangement joins TRBV5-4 to TRBJ1-1, with TRBD1 matching over 10 bases. Losses at the gene ends were 2 bases for V and 5 bases for J; bases not matched to a gene: 12. This CDR3 spans 17 amino acids. Germline V gives CDR1 SGHNT, CDR2 YYREEE (reference sequence). The CDR3 DNA reads as TGTGCCAGCAGCTTTGGGACAGGGGTTCTTACGGCAACTGAAGCTTTCTTT. Its translation is CASSFGTGVLTATEAFF.

This chain joins TRBV6-5 and TRBJ1-3, with a weak D call TRBD1 (6 bases). Trimming pared 10 bases from V and 0 bases from J, leaving 13 bases between. Germline V gene sequence: CDR1 MNHEY, CDR2 SVGAGI. This CDR3 has 14 residues. CDR3 region: CATRAGVSGNTIYF. In nucleotides, the CDR3 is TGTGCCACCCGCGCAGGGGTCTCTGGAAACACCATATATTTT.

V gene TRBV5-6 combines with J gene TRBJ1-2; the match to TRBD1 covers 7 bases. The V gene end was trimmed by 4 bases and the J gene end by 8 bases; junction bases not matched to a gene: 14. This CDR3 contains 15 residues. Germline CDR1 reads SGHDT; CDR2 reads YYEEEE. The CDR3 protein is CASSPRLQGSYGYTF. CDR3 DNA sequence: TGTGCCAGCAGCCCTAGGCTACAGGGGTCCTACGGCTACACCTTC. Supplemented by reference TRBV5-6 and TRBJ1-2, the full variable domain reads DAGVTQSPTHLIKTRGQQVTLRCSPKSGHDTVSWYQQALGQGPQFIFQYYEEEERQRGNFPDRFSGHQFPNYSSELNVNALLLGDSALYLCASSPRLQGSYGYTFGSGTRLTVV.

The CDR3 loop is CASSQLTDSRVEDYGYTF. DNA for the CDR3: TGTGCCAGCAGCCAACTGACGGACAGTAGGGTTGAGGATTATGGCTACACCTTC. This chain connects TRBV4-2 to TRBJ1-2, with a tentative D call TRBD1 (6 bases). Germline loops: CDR1 LGHNA, CDR2 YNFKEQ. V lost 2 bases and J 5 bases, leaving 24 bases between the germline ends. This CDR3 is 18 amino acids long.

The gene calls are TRBV7-9 and TRBJ2-5; D might be TRBD1 (6 bases). Germline CDR1 reads SEHNR; CDR2 reads FQNEAQ (reference sequence). Trimming took off 8 bases at V and 5 bases at J, with 18 bases between the two ends. The CDR3 sequence is 14 residues long. The CDR3 is CASGAGARGETQYF. The CDR3 DNA is TGTGCCAGCGGAGCAGGGGCTAGGGGGGAGACCCAGTACTTC.

In its sample, this clone was seen once. The CDR3 nucleotides read TGTGCCAGCAGCCGTACAGGGGACGGCTCCTACGAGCAGTACTTC. It codes for CASSRTGDGSYEQYF. The chain links TRBV7-2 to TRBJ2-7; 7 bases agree with TRBD1. CDR1 and CDR2 (germline): SGHTA, FQGNSA. The ends lost 5 bases at V and 0 bases at J; junction bases unmatched: 7. The CDR3 length is 15 residues.

This rearrangement joins TRBV5-8 to TRBJ1-2; 7 bases align to TRBD1. CDR3 length: 13 residues. From germline, CDR1 is SGHTS and CDR2 YDEGEE. The ends lost 1 base at V and 4 bases at J; junction bases unmatched: 1. This CDR3 reads CASSLTGAYGYTF. Written as DNA, the CDR3 is TGTGCCAGCAGCTTGACAGGGGCCTATGGCTACACCTTC.

The chain employs TRBV25-1 and TRBJ2-7; a weak D match, TRBD1 (6 bases). CDR1 is MGHDK, CDR2 SYGVNS, per germline. V lost 6 bases, J lost 2 bases, and 8 bases lay in between. The CDR3 is 12 amino acids. The CDR3 protein is CASRQGTYEQYF. The CDR3 DNA sequence: TGTGCCAGCAGACAGGGAACCTACGAGCAGTACTTC.